This T cell receptor beta chain emerged from a study of T cell responses to AZD1222 COVID-19 vaccine. Study details: Pooling was applied to second doses at about 4 or about 12 weeks.

A word on this clone: The antigen remains unidentified.

Study-wide points: Once two AZD1222 doses were given, Spike-specific TCR breadth and depth went up. Unmutated regions of variants are reportedly targeted by nearly half of spike-specific TCRs.

V lost 2 bases, J lost 6 bases, and 7 bases stayed unmatched. The CDR3 covers 16 residues. Germline CDR1 is SGHDN and CDR2 is FVKESK. This table comes from immunoSEQ multiplex PCR, and its TCRdb copy is limited to in-frame clones, with some not included. The sample yields some 90,000 clones, around nine tenths seen once. The chain carries TRBV14 and TRBJ2-3, with 11 bases aligning to TRBD2. The clonotype was recovered from an adult in good health. The sample here was peripheral blood, taken on day 0 of AZD1222 vaccination. CDR3 sequence: CASSQPGLAAADTQYF. CDR3 nucleotides: TGTGCCAGCAGCCAACCGGGACTAGCGGCGGCCGATACGCAGTATTTT. The variable domain in full, with the rest retrieved from reference TRBV14 and TRBJ2-3, is EAGVTQFPSHSVIEKGQTVTLRCDPISGHDNLYWYRRVMGKEIKFLLHFVKESKQDESGMPNNRFLAERTGGTYSTLKVQPAELEDSGVYFCASSQPGLAAADTQYFGPGTRLTVL.